Below are 4 T cell receptor beta chains sequenced from a single sample in a study of blood T cell repertoires in COVID-19. Here immunoSEQ multiplex PCR was the method, and the copy in TCRdb shows in-frame clones only, minus some. The table records over 20,000 clones, roughly 90% of them present only once. The specimen sequenced was peripheral blood. These receptors were obtained from a human donor in a cohort sampled during active COVID-19.

This chain links TRBV28 with TRBJ2-6, with 10 bases aligning to TRBD2. In germline, CDR1 is MDHEN, CDR2 SYDVKM. V gave up 6 bases and J gave up 4 bases; unmatched junction bases: 12. There are 18 residues in the CDR3. DNA for the CDR3: TGTGCCAGCAGCCCCCACCTAGCGGGAGTTACCGGGGCCAACGTCCTGACTTTC. The encoded protein is CASSPHLAGVTGANVLTF.

This chain connects TRBV27 to TRBJ2-7; 12 positions agree with TRBD2. V lost 8 bases and J lost 7; bases outside the gene matches: 9. In germline, CDR1 is MNHEY, CDR2 SMNVEV (reference sequence). The CDR3 runs to 14 residues. CDR3 loop: CASQTSGSFVEQYF. The CDR3 bases are TGTGCCAGCCAGACTAGCGGGAGTTTCGTGGAGCAGTACTTC.

The V gene is TRBV6-2 or TRBV6-3, the J gene TRBJ2-7, with 9 bases matching TRBD2. The V and J ends lost 2 bases and 0 bases, in that order; junction bases with no gene match: 11. This CDR3 comprises 18 residues. Looked up from germline, CDR1 is MNHEY and CDR2 is SVGEGT. CDR3 DNA: TGTGCCAGCAGTTACGCCAGGCTAGCGGGGTTTTTCTCCTACGAGCAGTACTTC. Translating it yields CASSYARLAGFFSYEQYF.

The rearrangement joins TRBV14 to TRBJ1-6, with D possibly TRBD1 on 6 matching bases. CDR1 is SGHDN, CDR2 FVKESK, per germline. The CDR3 covers 14 residues. V was pared by 4 bases and J by 5 bases, with 9 bases between. This chain's CDR3 is CASSLGTNNSPLHF. CDR3 sequence (DNA): TGTGCCAGCAGCCTCGGGACAAATAATTCACCCCTCCACTTT. The entire variable domain, with the rest obtained from reference TRBV14 and TRBJ1-6, is as follows: EAGVTQFPSHSVIEKGQTVTLRCDPISGHDNLYWYRRVMGKEIKFLLHFVKESKQDESGMPNNRFLAERTGGTYSTLKVQPAELEDSGVYFCASSLGTNNSPLHFGNGTRLTVT.